This T cell receptor beta chain was identified in a study of blood T cell repertoires in COVID-19. Study background: The United States, Italy and Spain provided the acute and convalescent COVID-19 samples.

Assay used: immunoSEQ multiplex PCR; TCRdb lists only in-frame clones, some missing. Of hundreds of thousands of clones listed, 80% to 85% were seen once; the top ten hold less than 5.5%. After removal of 5 bases from V and 3 bases from J, the junction contained 17 bases not matched to a gene. CDR1 is SGHVS and CDR2 is FQNEAQ in the germline V gene. The CDR3 has 18 residues. Individuals in the exposed group had encountered a COVID-19 case within 2 weeks preceding study entry. The origin of this receptor is a man aged 35 to 55 who had been exposed to COVID-19. The chain uses TRBV7-8 and TRBJ2-7; TRBD1 matches at 9 bases. Sequenced: PBMCs or T cells enriched from blood (not recorded which). CDR3 sequence reads: CASSTTPGPDRGIYEQYF. CDR3 DNA: TGTGCCAGCAGCACAACCCCGGGCCCGGACAGGGGAATCTACGAGCAGTACTTC.